This T cell receptor beta chain was sequenced during a study of OX40 agonist ivuxolimab in advanced cancers. Study summary: Every 2 weeks, ivuxolimab was infused into the patients intravenously at between 0.01 and 10 mg/kg. Patients treated during dose escalation were battling hepatocellular carcinoma, melanoma, renal cell or head and neck cancer. Previous treatment with anti-PD-1, anti-PD-L1 or anti-CTLA-4 therapy was allowed; less than 45% had received some.

The CDR3 is 15 amino acids. The V gene's germline CDR1 is MNHEY and CDR2 SVGAGI. V was clipped by 2 bases and J by 2 bases; unmatched bases: 2. TCRdb's copy holds only in-frame clones and misses some; the assay was immunoSEQ multiplex PCR. The table has 75,000 to 100,000 clones, 70% to 90% seen once. People who had autoimmune disease history or systemic immunosuppression were excluded. This TCR was sampled from an adult with an advanced solid tumor such as melanoma, head and neck, liver or kidney cancer. J is TRBJ2-2 and V is TRBV6-5; TRBD1 agrees at 7 bases. The sample in question was CD4+ or CD8+ T cells sorted from blood, obtained in a trial of the OX40 agonist ivuxolimab. The CDR3 DNA sequence: TGTGCCAGCAGTTACGACAGGGACAACACCGGGGAGCTGTTTTTT. Translation: CASSYDRDNTGELFF.